Following are 3 T cell receptor beta chains from one sample sequenced in a study of blood T cell repertoires in COVID-19. Only in-frame clones appear in the TCRdb table, and some are missing; sequencing was by immunoSEQ multiplex PCR. The sample consists of approximately 82,000 clones, over 80% of them appearing once. Material: peripheral blood. The source of these receptors is an older woman with active or convalescent COVID-19.

The chain has TRBV5-4 and TRBJ1-2; D remains ambiguous. The CDR3 has 15 amino acids. CDR1 SGHNT and CDR2 YYREEE come from the germline V gene (reference sequence). Trimming pared 3 bases from V and 0 bases from J, leaving 12 bases between. In DNA form, the CDR3 reads TGTGCCAGCAGCTACCGTAGAACAGCTAACTATGGCTACACCTTC. It translates to CASSYRRTANYGYTF. Supplemented by reference TRBV5-4 and TRBJ1-2, the full variable domain reads ETGVTQSPTHLIKTRGQQVTLRCSSQSGHNTVSWYQQALGQGPQFIFQYYREEENGRGNFPPRFSGLQFPNYSSELNVNALELDDSALYLCASSYRRTANYGYTFGSGTRLTVV.

The gene calls are TRBV7-2 and TRBJ2-7; the match to TRBD2 covers 7 bases. V lost 0 bases and J lost 7; bases outside the gene matches: 9. This CDR3 has 15 residues. Per germline, CDR1 SGHTA and CDR2 FQGNSA. The CDR3 region is CASSLAFDMGGEQYF. CDR3 DNA: TGTGCCAGCAGCTTAGCCTTTGACATGGGAGGGGAGCAGTACTTC.

The V call is TRBV29-1, the J call TRBJ1-5; 7 positions match TRBD1. The CDR3 contains 13 residues. The junction had 6 bases not matched to a gene; V was cut back by 6 bases and J by 4 bases. Germline V gene data show CDR1 as SQVTM and CDR2 as ANQGSEA. CDR3 residues: CSVGDRANQPQHF. Written as DNA, the CDR3 is TGCAGCGTAGGTGACAGGGCGAATCAGCCCCAGCATTTT.